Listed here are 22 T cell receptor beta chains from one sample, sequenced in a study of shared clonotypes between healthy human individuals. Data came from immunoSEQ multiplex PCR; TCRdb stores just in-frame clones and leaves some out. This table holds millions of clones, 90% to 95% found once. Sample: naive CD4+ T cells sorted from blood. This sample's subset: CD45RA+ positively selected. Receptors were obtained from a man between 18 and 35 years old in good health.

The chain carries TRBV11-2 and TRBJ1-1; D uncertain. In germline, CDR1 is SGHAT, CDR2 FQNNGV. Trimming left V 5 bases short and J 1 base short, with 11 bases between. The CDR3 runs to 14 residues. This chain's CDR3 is CASSLGRWNTEAFF. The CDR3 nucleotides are TGTGCCAGCAGCCTAGGGAGGTGGAACACTGAAGCTTTCTTT.

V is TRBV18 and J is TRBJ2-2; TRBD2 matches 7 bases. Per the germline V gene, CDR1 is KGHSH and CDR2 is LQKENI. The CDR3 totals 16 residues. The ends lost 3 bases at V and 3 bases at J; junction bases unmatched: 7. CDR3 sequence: CASSPVAGVDTGELFF. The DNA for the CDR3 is TGTGCCAGCTCACCCGTGGCGGGAGTGGACACCGGGGAGCTGTTTTTT.

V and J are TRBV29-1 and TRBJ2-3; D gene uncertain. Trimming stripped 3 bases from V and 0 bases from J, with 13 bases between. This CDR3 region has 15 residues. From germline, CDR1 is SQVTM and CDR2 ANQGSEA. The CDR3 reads CSVEPPKGSTDTQYF. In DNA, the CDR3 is TGCAGCGTTGAGCCCCCGAAGGGTAGCACAGATACGCAGTATTTT.

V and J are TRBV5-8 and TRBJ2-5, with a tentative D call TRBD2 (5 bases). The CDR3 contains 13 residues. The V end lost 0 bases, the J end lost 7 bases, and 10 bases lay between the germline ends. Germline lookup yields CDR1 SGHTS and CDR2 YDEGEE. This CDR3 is CASSLGGFGTQYF. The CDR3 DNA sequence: TGTGCCAGCAGCTTGGGAGGGTTTGGGACCCAGTACTTC.

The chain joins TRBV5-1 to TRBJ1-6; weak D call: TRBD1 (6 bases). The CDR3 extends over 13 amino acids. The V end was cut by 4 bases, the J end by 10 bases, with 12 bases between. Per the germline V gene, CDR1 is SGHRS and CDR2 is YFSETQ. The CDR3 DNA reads TGCGCCAGCAGCACGGGACAAGGCTCACCCCTCCACTTT. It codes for CASSTGQGSPLHF. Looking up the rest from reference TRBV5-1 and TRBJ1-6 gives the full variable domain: KAGVTQTPRYLIKTRGQQVTLSCSPISGHRSVSWYQQTPGQGLQFLFEYFSETQRNKGNFPGRFSGRQFSNSRSEMNVSTLELGDSALYLCASSTGQGSPLHFGNGTRLTVT.

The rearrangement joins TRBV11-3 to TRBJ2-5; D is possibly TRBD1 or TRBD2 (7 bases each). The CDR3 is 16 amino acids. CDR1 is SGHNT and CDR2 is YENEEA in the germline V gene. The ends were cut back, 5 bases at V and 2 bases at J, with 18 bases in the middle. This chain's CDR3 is CASSDWGGQIQETQYF. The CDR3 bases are TGTGCCAGCAGCGACTGGGGGGGACAGATACAAGAGACCCAGTACTTC.

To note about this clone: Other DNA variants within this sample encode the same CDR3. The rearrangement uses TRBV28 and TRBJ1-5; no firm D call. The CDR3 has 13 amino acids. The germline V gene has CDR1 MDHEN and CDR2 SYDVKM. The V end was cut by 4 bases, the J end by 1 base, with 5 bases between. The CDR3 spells CASSSTSNQPQHF. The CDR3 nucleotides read TGTGCCAGCAGTTCCACCAGCAATCAGCCCCAGCATTTT.

CDR3 sequence (DNA): TGTGCCAGCAGCTTATACGGGATCTCGAACACCGGGGAGCTGTTTTTT. This encodes CASSLYGISNTGELFF. The chain recombines TRBV7-9 with TRBJ2-2; perhaps TRBD2 as D (5 bases). Germline V gene sequence: CDR1 SEHNR, CDR2 FQNEAQ (reference sequence). Trimming left V 2 bases short and J 0 bases short, with 10 bases between. This CDR3 has 16 residues.

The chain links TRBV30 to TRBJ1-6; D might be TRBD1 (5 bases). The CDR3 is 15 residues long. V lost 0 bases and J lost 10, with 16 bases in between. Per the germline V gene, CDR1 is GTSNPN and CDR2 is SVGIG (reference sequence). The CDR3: CAWSVSAGMGSPLHF. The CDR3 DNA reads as TGTGCCTGGAGTGTATCTGCAGGGATGGGGTCACCCCTCCACTTT.

In DNA, the CDR3 is TGCGCCAGCAGCTTGGACGGGACAGGGCCCAACACTGAAGCTTTCTTT. This sequence encodes CASSLDGTGPNTEAFF. The chain is built from TRBV5-1 and TRBJ1-1, with TRBD1 identical over 9 bases. The CDR3 totals 16 residues. Germline V gene sequence: CDR1 SGHRS, CDR2 YFSETQ. J was trimmed by 2 bases and V by 0 bases; bases with no gene match: 5.

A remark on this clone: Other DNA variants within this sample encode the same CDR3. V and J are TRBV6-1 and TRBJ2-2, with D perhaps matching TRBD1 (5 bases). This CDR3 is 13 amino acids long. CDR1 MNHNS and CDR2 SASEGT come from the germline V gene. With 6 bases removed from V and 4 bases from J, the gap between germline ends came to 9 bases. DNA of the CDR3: TGTGCCAGCAGGGGGCAAGGCACCGGGGAGCTGTTTTTT. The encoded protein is CASRGQGTGELFF.

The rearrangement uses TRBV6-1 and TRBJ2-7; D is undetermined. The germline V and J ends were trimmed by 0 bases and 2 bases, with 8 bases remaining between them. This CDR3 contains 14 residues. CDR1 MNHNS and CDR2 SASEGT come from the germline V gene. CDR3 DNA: TGTGCCAGCAGTGAAGCGGGTACAACCTACGAGCAGTACTTC. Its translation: CASSEAGTTYEQYF.

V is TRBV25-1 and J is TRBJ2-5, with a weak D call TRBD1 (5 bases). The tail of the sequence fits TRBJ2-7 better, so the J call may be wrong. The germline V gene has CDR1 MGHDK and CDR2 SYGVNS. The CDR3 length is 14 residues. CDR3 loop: CASRSARVPYEQYF. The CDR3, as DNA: TGTGCCAGCAGGAGTGCCAGGGTTCCCTACGAGCAGTACTTC.

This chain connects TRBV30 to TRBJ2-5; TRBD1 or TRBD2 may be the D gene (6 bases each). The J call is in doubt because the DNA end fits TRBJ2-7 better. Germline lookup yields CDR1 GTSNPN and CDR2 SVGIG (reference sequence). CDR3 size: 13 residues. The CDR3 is CAWRNSGANEQYF. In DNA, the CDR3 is TGTGCCTGGAGAAATTCGGGGGCCAACGAGCAGTACTTC.

The CDR3 sequence is CASSPTVKETQYF. CDR3 nucleotide sequence: TGTGCCAGCTCACCAACGGTGAAAGAGACCCAGTACTTC. The chain couples TRBV18 to TRBJ2-5; the D is unclear. Per the germline V gene, CDR1 is KGHSH and CDR2 is LQKENI. V was shortened by 2 bases and J by 3 bases, with 7 bases between the two germline ends. The CDR3 covers 13 residues.

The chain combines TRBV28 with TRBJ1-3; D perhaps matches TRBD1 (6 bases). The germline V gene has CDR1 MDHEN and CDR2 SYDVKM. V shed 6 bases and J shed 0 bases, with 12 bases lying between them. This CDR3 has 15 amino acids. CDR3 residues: CASSNGQSSGNTIYF. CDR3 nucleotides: TGTGCCAGCAGCAACGGACAGAGCTCTGGAAACACCATATATTTT.

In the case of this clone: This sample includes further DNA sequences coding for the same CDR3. CDR3 residues: CASSQGQGSYEQYF. The CDR3 DNA follows: TGTGCCAGCAGCCAGGGACAGGGGTCTTACGAGCAGTACTTC. V and J are TRBV11-3 and TRBJ2-7; 10 bases are a match to TRBD1. V was pared by 5 bases and J by 4 bases, with 5 bases of the junction left unmatched. The germline V gene has CDR1 SGHNT and CDR2 YENEEA. The CDR3 is 14 amino acids.

The CDR3 DNA sequence: TGCAGCGCGAATAGGGGACAGAGCTACGAGCAGTACTTC. This gives the protein CSANRGQSYEQYF. The genes are TRBV29-1 and TRBJ2-7, with 7 bases lining up with TRBD1. The length of the CDR3 is 13 residues. V lost 7 bases and J lost 3; bases outside the gene matches: 9. Germline V gives CDR1 SQVTM, CDR2 ANQGSEA.

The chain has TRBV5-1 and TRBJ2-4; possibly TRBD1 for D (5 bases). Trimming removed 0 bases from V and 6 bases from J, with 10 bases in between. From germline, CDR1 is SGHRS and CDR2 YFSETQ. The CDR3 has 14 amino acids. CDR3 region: CASSLAGQGNIQYF. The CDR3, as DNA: TGCGCCAGCAGCTTGGCCGGCCAGGGAAACATTCAGTACTTC.

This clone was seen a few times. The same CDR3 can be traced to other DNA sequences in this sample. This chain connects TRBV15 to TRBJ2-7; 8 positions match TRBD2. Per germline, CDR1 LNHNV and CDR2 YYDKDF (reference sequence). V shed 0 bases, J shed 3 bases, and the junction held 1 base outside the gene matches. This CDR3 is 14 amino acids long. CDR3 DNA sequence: TGTGCCACCAGCAGAGAGGGACTAGTCTACGAGCAGTACTTC. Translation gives CATSREGLVYEQYF.

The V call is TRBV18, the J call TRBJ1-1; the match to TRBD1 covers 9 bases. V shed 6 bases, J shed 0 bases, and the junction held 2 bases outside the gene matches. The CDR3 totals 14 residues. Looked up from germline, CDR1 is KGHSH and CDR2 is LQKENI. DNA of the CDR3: TGTGCCAGCTCTGGACAGGGGATGAACACTGAAGCTTTCTTT. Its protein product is CASSGQGMNTEAFF.

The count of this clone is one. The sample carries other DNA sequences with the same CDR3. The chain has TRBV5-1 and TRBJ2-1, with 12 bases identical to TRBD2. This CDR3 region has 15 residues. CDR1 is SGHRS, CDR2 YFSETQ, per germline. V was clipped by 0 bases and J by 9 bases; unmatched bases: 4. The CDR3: CASSLGLAGASEQFF. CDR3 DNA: TGCGCCAGCAGCTTGGGACTAGCGGGAGCGTCTGAGCAGTTCTTC.